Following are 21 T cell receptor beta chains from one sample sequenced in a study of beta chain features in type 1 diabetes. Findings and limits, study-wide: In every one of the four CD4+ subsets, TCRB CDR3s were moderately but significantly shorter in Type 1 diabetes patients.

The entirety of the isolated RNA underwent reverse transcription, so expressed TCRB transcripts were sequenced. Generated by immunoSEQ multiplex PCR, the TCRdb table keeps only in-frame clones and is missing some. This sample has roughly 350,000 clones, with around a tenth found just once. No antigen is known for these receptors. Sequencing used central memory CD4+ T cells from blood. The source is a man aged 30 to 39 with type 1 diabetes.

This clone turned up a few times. This CDR3 is CASSFGTALADTQYF. CDR3 DNA sequence: TGCGCCAGCAGCTTCGGGACTGCCCTCGCAGATACGCAGTATTTT. J is TRBJ2-3 and V is TRBV5-1, with D maybe TRBD2 (6 bases). Between the trimmed V and J ends, which lost 2 bases and 4 bases, there was a span of 14 bases. The CDR3 has 15 amino acids. CDR1 and CDR2 from the germline V gene are SGHRS and YFSETQ. Variable domain in full (rest from reference TRBV5-1 and TRBJ2-3): KAGVTQTPRYLIKTRGQQVTLSCSPISGHRSVSWYQQTPGQGLQFLFEYFSETQRNKGNFPGRFSGRQFSNSRSEMNVSTLELGDSALYLCASSFGTALADTQYFGPGTRLTVL.

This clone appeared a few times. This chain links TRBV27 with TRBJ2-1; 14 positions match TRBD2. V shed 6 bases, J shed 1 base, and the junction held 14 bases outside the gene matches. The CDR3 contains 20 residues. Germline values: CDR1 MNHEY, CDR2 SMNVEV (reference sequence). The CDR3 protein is CASRPTPGLAGAGSYNEQFF. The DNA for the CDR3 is TGTGCCAGCAGACCGACCCCGGGACTAGCGGGAGCCGGGTCCTACAATGAGCAGTTCTTC.

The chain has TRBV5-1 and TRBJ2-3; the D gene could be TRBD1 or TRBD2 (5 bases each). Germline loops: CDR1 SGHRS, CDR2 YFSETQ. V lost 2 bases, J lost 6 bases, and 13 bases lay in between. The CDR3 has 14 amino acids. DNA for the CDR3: TGCGCCAGCAGCTTAAATGAGGGGTCTGATACGCAGTATTTT. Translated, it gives CASSLNEGSDTQYF.

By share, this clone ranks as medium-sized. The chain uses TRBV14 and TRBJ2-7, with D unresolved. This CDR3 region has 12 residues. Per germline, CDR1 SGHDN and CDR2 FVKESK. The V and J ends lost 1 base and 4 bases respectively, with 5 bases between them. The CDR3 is CASSQAKYEQYF. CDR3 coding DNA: TGTGCCAGCAGCCAAGCCAAGTACGAGCAGTACTTC.

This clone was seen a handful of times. The CDR3 reads CASSLVGDVGYTF. The DNA for the CDR3 is TGCGCCAGCAGCTTGGTTGGGGATGTAGGCTACACCTTC. The rearrangement joins TRBV5-1 to TRBJ1-2; D ambiguous. The V end lost 0 bases, the J end lost 8 bases, and 11 bases lay between the germline ends. There are 13 residues in the CDR3. CDR1 is SGHRS and CDR2 is YFSETQ in the germline V gene.

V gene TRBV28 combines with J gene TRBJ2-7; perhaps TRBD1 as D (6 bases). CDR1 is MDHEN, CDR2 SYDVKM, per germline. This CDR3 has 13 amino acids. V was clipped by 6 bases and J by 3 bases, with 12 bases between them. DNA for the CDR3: TGTGCCAGCAGCGCAGGGGTTTTCTACGAGCAGTACTTC. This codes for CASSAGVFYEQYF.

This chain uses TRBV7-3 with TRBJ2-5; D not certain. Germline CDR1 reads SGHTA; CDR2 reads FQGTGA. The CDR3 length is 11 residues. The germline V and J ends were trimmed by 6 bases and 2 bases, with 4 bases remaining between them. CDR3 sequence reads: CASRAQETQYF. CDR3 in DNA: TGTGCCAGCAGGGCACAAGAGACCCAGTACTTC.

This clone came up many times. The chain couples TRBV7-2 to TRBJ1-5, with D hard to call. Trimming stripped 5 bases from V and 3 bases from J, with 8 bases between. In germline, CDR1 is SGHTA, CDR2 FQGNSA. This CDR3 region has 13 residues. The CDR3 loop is CASSPNNNQPQHF. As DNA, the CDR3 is TGTGCCAGCAGCCCAAATAACAATCAGCCCCAGCATTTT.

The CDR3 DNA sequence: TGTGCCAGCAGTGGAGGCCTCCGGGGAAACGAGCAGTACTTC. Its translation: CASSGGLRGNEQYF. This chain joins TRBV6-5 and TRBJ2-7; TRBD2 might be the D (5 bases). The CDR3 spans 14 residues. The V and J ends lost 5 bases and 5 bases respectively, with 16 bases between them. Germline V CDR1 and CDR2: MNHEY, SVGAGI.

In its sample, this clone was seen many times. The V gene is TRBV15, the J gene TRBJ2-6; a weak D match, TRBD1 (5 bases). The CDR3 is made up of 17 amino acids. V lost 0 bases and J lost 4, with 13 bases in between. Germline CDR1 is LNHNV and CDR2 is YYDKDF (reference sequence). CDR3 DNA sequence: TGTGCCACCAGCAGAGATTATACAACAGGCGGGGCCAACGTCCTGACTTTC. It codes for CATSRDYTTGGANVLTF.

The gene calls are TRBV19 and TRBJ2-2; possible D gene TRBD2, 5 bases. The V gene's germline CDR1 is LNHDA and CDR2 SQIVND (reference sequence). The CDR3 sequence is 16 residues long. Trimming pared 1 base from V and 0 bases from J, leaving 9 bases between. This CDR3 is CASSIVGRTNTGELFF. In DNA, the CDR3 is TGTGCCAGTAGTATAGTGGGGAGAACGAACACCGGGGAGCTGTTTTTT.

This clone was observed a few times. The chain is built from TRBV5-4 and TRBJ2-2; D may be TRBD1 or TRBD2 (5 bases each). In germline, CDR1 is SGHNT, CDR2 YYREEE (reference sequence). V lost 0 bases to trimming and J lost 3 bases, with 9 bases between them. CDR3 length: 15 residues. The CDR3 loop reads CASSLVLGDTGELFF. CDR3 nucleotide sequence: TGTGCCAGCAGCTTGGTCCTGGGGGACACCGGGGAGCTGTTTTTT.

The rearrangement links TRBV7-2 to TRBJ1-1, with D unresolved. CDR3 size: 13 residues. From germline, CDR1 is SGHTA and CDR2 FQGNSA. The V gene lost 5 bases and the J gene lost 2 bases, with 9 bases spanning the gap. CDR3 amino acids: CASSPHSNTEAFF. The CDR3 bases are TGTGCCAGCAGCCCCCACAGTAACACTGAAGCTTTCTTT.

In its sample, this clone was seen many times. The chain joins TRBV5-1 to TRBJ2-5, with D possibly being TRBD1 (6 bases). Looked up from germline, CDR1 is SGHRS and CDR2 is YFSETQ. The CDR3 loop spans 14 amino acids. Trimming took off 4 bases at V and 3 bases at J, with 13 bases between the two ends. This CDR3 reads CASSVNSGEETQYF. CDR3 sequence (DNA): TGCGCCAGCAGCGTGAATTCAGGGGAAGAGACCCAGTACTTC.

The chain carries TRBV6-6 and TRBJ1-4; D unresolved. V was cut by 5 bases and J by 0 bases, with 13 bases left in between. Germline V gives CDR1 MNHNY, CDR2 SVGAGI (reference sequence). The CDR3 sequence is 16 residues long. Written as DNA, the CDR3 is TGTGCCAGCAGTAATCTTCCCCCCGCAACTAATGAAAAACTGTTTTTT. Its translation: CASSNLPPATNEKLFF.

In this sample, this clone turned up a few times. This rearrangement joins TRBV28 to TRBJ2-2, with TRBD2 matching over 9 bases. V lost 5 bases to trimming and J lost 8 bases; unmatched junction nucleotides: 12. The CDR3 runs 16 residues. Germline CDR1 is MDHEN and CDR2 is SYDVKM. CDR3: CASSPRGSGREGELFF. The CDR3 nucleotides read TGTGCCAGCAGTCCCCGGGGTAGCGGGAGAGAAGGGGAGCTGTTTTTT.

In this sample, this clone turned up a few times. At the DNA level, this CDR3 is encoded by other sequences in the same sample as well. This CDR3 reads CASSLTGNTEAFF. CDR3 DNA: TGTGCCAGCAGCTTAACAGGAAACACTGAAGCTTTCTTT. The chain has TRBV7-3 and TRBJ1-1; D is uncertain. CDR3 length: 13 amino acids. The germline CDR1 and CDR2 sequences are SGHTA and FQGTGA. The ends were cut back, 0 bases at V and 2 bases at J, with 4 bases in the middle.

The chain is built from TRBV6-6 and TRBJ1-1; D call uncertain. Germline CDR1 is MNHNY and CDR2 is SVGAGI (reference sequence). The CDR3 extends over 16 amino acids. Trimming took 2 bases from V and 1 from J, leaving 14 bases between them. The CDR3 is CASSYAPGGWNTEAFF. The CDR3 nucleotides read TGTGCCAGCAGTTACGCCCCGGGAGGGTGGAACACTGAAGCTTTCTTT.

CDR3 protein: CASSSGGRNTDTQYF. The CDR3 bases are TGTGCCAGCAGTTCCGGCGGGAGGAACACAGATACGCAGTATTTT. V gene TRBV6-6 combines with J gene TRBJ2-3; 8 bases map to TRBD2. Trimming at V came to 4 bases and at J to 2 bases, leaving 5 bases not matched to a gene. Germline V gene lookup returns CDR1 MNHNY and CDR2 SVGAGI (reference sequence). The length of the CDR3 is 15 residues.

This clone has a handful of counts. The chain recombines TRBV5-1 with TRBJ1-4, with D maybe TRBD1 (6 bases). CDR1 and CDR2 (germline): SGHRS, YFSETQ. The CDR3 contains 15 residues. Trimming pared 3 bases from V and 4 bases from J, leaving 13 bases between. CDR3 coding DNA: TGCGCCAGCAGCTCTTTGGGGGACAATAATGAAAAACTGTTTTTT. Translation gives CASSSLGDNNEKLFF. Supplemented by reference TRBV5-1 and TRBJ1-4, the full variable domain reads KAGVTQTPRYLIKTRGQQVTLSCSPISGHRSVSWYQQTPGQGLQFLFEYFSETQRNKGNFPGRFSGRQFSNSRSEMNVSTLELGDSALYLCASSSLGDNNEKLFFGSGTQLSVL.

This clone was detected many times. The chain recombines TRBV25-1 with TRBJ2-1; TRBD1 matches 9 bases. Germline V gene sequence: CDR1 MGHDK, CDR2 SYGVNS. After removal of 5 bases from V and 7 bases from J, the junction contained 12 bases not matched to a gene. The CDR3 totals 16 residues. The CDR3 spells CASSTPTGTGINEQFF. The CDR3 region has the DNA TGTGCCAGCAGTACACCTACTGGGACAGGGATTAATGAGCAGTTCTTC. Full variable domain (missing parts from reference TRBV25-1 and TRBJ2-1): EADIYQTPRYLVIGTGKKITLECSQTMGHDKMYWYQQDPGMELHLIHYSYGVNSTEKGDLSSESTVSRIRTEHFPLTLESARPSHTSQYLCASSTPTGTGINEQFFGPGTRLTVL.